Below, one T cell receptor beta chain is given with its context. As yet, its antigen is unknown. This specimen comes from a study of cytomegalovirus exposure and HLA in healthy donors. 60 Vbeta and 13 Jbeta primers were used in PCR. Some clones are missing from TCRdb's copy, which holds only in-frame ones; the method was immunoSEQ multiplex PCR. Counted here are under 200,000 clones, approximately 84% occurring once; the ten biggest clones make up 6.3%. Study-level results: Presence/absence results assume similar sequencing depth per donor, which may not hold. On later analysis, the bulk of CMV-associated TCR beta chains appeared to be HLA-restricted. In a later analysis, HLA-associated beta chains showed higher expansion and lower generation probabilities than comparable chains.

The CDR3 spans 14 residues. Trimming shortened V by 2 bases and J by 7 bases, and 15 bases separated the two germline ends. The germline gives CDR1 MNHNS, CDR2 SASEGT. The sequence was obtained from a male donor in good health and CMV-seropositive. The material sequenced was PBMCs. The chain has TRBV6-1 and TRBJ2-7; D may be TRBD1 (6 bases). The CDR3 is CASSERWQGSEQYF. CDR3 DNA sequence: TGTGCCAGCAGTGAAAGGTGGCAGGGGAGTGAGCAGTACTTC.